A selection of T cell receptor beta chains follows, all from one sample in a study of regulatory T cells in long-lasting Graves disease. Each CDR3 protein gets one entry after TCRdb re-called the multiplex PCR reads with MiXCR. Among roughly 530,000 distinct CDR3 sequences listed, 15% to 20% were seen once. These data are also associated with another study on T cells in Graves' hyperthyroidism and ophthalmopathy.

Sequencing used peripheral blood mononuclear cells (PBMCs), obtained at new diagnosis, from a patient treated with antithyroid drugs. Source of these receptors: a middle-aged woman with Graves disease. CDR3s include the opening cysteine and the closing phenylalanine or tryptophan. D genes are given only for firm matches. Clone size is shown for a subset of rows, as once, few, many or a class of expanded clone.

CDR3 length	clone size	V gene	D gene	J gene	CDR3 protein	CDR3 DNA
12	many	TRBV28	-	TRBJ2-3	CASSFFTDTQYF	TGTGCCAGCAGCTTTTTTACAGATACGCAGTATTTT
15	few	TRBV20-1	TRBD2	TRBJ2-5	CSAREGSGDQETQYF	TGCAGTGCCCGAGAGGGTAGCGGGGACCAAGAGACCCAGTACTTC
12	many	TRBV12-3/TRBV12-4	-	TRBJ1-6	CASSSGASPLHF	TGTGCCAGCAGTTCGGGGGCTTCACCCCTCCACTTT
14	few	TRBV5-4	-	TRBJ1-1	CASSWTAEGTEAFF	TGTGCCAGCAGCTGGACGGCCGAGGGAACTGAAGCTTTCTTT
16	-	TRBV5-1	-	TRBJ2-2	CASSYTPASGTGELFF	TGCGCCAGCAGTTATACCCCAGCGAGTGGCACCGGGGAGCTGTTTTTT
18	many	TRBV5-1	TRBD1	TRBJ1-1	CASSLIPRGSQTNTEAFF	TGCGCCAGCAGCCTGATACCCAGGGGGTCCCAGACGAACACTGAAGCTTTCTTT
15	many	TRBV7-9	TRBD1	TRBJ2-1	CASSRGQGDYNEQFF	TGTGCCAGCAGCCGGGGACAGGGGGACTACAATGAGCAGTTCTTC
13	few	TRBV5-4	-	TRBJ2-1	CASMLDRVGEQFF	TGTGCCAGCATGCTAGATCGGGTCGGTGAGCAGTTCTTC
14	many	TRBV2	TRBD2	TRBJ2-1	CASNAAGGRNEQFF	TGTGCCAGCAATGCGGCGGGGGGGCGTAATGAGCAGTTCTTC
16	many	TRBV5-1	-	TRBJ2-3	CASSFRGRTGTDTQYF	TGCGCCAGCAGCTTTCGAGGCAGGACGGGCACAGATACGCAGTATTTT
13	-	TRBV14	TRBD1	TRBJ2-7	CASSYGQGWEQYF	TGTGCCAGCAGCTACGGACAGGGGTGGGAGCAGTACTTC
13	many	TRBV7-9	-	TRBJ2-1	CASSLEIDLEQFF	TGTGCCAGCAGCTTAGAGATCGACTTAGAGCAGTTCTTC
14	-	TRBV27	TRBD1	TRBJ1-6	CASSLDRVASPLHF	TGTGCCAGCAGTTTGGACAGGGTTGCTTCACCCCTCCACTTT
16	-	TRBV10-3	TRBD2	TRBJ2-1	CAISEMGRGGGNEQFF	TGTGCCATCAGTGAGATGGGACGGGGGGGCGGGAATGAGCAGTTCTTC